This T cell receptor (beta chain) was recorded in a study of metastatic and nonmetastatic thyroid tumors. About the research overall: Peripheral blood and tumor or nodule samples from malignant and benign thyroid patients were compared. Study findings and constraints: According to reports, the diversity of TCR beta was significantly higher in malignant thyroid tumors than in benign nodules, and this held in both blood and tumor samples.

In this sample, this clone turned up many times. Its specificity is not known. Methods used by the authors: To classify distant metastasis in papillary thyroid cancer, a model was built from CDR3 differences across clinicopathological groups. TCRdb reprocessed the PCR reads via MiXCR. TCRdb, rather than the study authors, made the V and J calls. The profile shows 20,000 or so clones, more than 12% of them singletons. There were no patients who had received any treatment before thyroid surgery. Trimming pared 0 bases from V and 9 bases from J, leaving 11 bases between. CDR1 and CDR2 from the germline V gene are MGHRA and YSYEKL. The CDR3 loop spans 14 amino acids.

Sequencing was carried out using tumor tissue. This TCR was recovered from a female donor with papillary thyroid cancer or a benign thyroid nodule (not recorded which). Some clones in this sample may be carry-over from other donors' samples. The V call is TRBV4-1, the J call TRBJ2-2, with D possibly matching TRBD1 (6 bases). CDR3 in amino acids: CASSQDTGSRELFF. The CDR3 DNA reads TGCGCCAGCAGCCAAGACACAGGGAGTCGGGAGCTGTTTTTT.